This T cell receptor beta chain was observed in a study of T cell responses to AZD1222 COVID-19 vaccine. Overall study results and limits: Regions 160-218 and 743-854 dominated among vaccine-associated CD4 TCRs spanning spike.

The CDR3 has 13 residues. In germline, CDR1 is SNHLY, CDR2 FYNNEI. The ends were cut back, 3 bases at V and 7 bases at J, with 12 bases in the middle. Note on this clone: What it recognizes is unknown.

Produced via immunoSEQ multiplex PCR; TCRdb's table is partial and in-frame only. There are approximately 260,000 clones in the sample; over 90% occur only once, and roughly 0.5% lies in the top ten. This rearrangement joins TRBV2 to TRBJ1-2; D may be TRBD1 (5 bases). Sequenced here: peripheral blood, sampled on day 0 of AZD1222 vaccination. The source of this sequence is an adult in good health. DNA of the CDR3: TGTGCCAGCAGTGAGAGCAGGGAGGTTGGCTACACCTTC. Translating it yields CASSESREVGYTF.